The following is a T cell receptor beta chain sequence with its context. Trimming pared 5 bases from V and 5 bases from J, leaving 15 bases between. Germline assignment: CDR1 SEHNR and CDR2 FQNEAQ (reference sequence). This CDR3 contains 14 residues. These data originate in a study of blood T cell repertoires in COVID-19. Assay used: immunoSEQ multiplex PCR; TCRdb lists only in-frame clones, some missing. The table has around 230,000 clones, approximately 90% seen once. The sequenced material came from peripheral blood. This TCR came from a man aged 60 to 75 who had recovered from COVID-19. This chain links TRBV7-9 with TRBJ2-5; D unresolved. CDR3 loop: CASSVAKAGETQYF. The CDR3 DNA sequence: TGTGCCAGCAGCGTGGCCAAGGCCGGGGAGACCCAGTACTTC.